Listed below are T cell receptor beta chains from one sample, sequenced in a study of cytomegalovirus exposure and HLA in healthy donors. Sequencing used immunoSEQ multiplex PCR; TCRdb keeps in-frame clones, though not all of them. This sample has 57,000 or so clones, with approximately 70% found just once. Sequenced input: PBMCs. Source of these receptors: a woman between 55 and 75 years old in good health and CMV-seropositive. Each CDR3 is given with its conserved first and last residue. The D gene is left open where the match is weak. Rows give clone size only sometimes, using once, few, many, or a class for an expanded clone.

>.|.|TRBJ1-1|TRBV6-1
TGTGCCAGCATATCGGGTCGAACTGAAGCTTTCTTT
CASISGRTEAFF
>.|.|TRBJ1-2|TRBV5-8
TGTGCCAGCAGCTTCAGGGTTAAGTTTTACCACTATGGCTACACCTTC
CASSFRVKFYHYGYTF
>.|.|TRBJ1-1|TRBV7-2
TGTGCCAGCAGCTTAGGTGTCGGGGGGCCCTTT
CASSLGVGGPF
>once|.|TRBJ2-3|TRBV7-2
TGTGCCAGCAGCCGGGACTCAGCCGCAGATACGCAGTATTTT
CASSRDSAADTQYF
>.|.|TRBJ1-1|TRBV6-1
TGTGCCAGCACGGCGGGAGGGAACACTGAAGCTTTCTTT
CASTAGGNTEAFF
>.|.|TRBJ1-1|TRBV6-1
TGTGCCAGCAGTGATGGACAGAACACTGAAGCTTTCTTT
CASSDGQNTEAFF
>.|.|TRBJ1-1|TRBV19
TGTGCCAGTAGTATAGATGGACTGGGCTCCTTTGCTGAAGCTTTCTTT
CASSIDGLGSFAEAFF
>.|TRBD2|TRBJ2-1|TRBV5-6
TGTGCCAGCAGGCTAGCGGGGGCTAACTACAATGAGCAGTTCTTC
CASRLAGANYNEQFF
>.|.|TRBJ2-1|TRBV12-5
TGTGCTAGTGGCGCTGCTGGGGGCCAAGCGAATGAGCAGTTCTTC
CASGAAGGQANEQFF
>.|.|TRBJ1-1|TRBV19
TGTGCCAGTAGTATGGGGGGGGCCATGGACACTGAAGCTTTCTTT
CASSMGGAMDTEAFF
>.|.|TRBJ1-5|TRBV25-1
TGTGCCAGCAGTTCGGCCCGCGCCGAGGATAGCAATCAGCCCCAGCATTTT
CASSSARAEDSNQPQHF
>.|.|TRBJ1-2|TRBV30
TGTGCCTGGAGTGGGAGAACTAACTATGGCTACACCTTC
CAWSGRTNYGYTF
>few|TRBD1|TRBJ1-1|TRBV6-5
TGTGCCAGCAGTGCAAGGGACAGCAGGAACACTGAAGCTTTCTTT
CASSARDSRNTEAFF
>.|.|TRBJ1-4|TRBV2
TGTGCCAGCAGTGACAGGGGATCAGGCGATGAAAAACTGTTTTTT
CASSDRGSGDEKLFF
>.|.|TRBJ1-1|TRBV4-1
TGCGCCAGCAGTGGGCAGTGGAACACTGAAGCTTTCTTT
CASSGQWNTEAFF
>.|.|TRBJ2-7|TRBV29-1
TGCAGCGTCGGACAGCGACCGGAGCAGTACTTC
CSVGQRPEQYF
>.|TRBD1|TRBJ1-5|TRBV7-2
TGTGCCAGCAGCTCCATCGGGACAGGGTCTTTTCAGCCCCAGCATTTT
CASSSIGTGSFQPQHF
>once|.|TRBJ1-1|TRBV11-2
TGTGCCAGCTCCCCGGTGGGCATCACTGAAGCTTTCTTT
CASSPVGITEAFF